These T cell receptor beta chains were read from a single sample in a study of T cell repertoires in cytomegalovirus infection. The antigens for these receptors are not known. TCRdb called the reads again in MiXCR, with one record for every CDR3 protein. The sample gives tens of thousands of distinct CDR3 sequences, more than 25% of which show up once; about three quarters is in the top ten. The sample consisted of PBMCs, sequenced either directly or after in vitro stimulation (not recorded which). The source is a human donor in good health (CMV status not recorded). Some clones in this sample may be carry-over from other donors' samples. CDR3s include the opening cysteine and the closing phenylalanine or tryptophan. The D gene is left open where the match is weak. For some rows the clone size is stated as once, few or many, or as a class when expanded; others skip it.

D: TRBD2; size: -; J: TRBJ2-5; V: TRBV4-1; CDR3: CASSQIAGLAQETQYF; DNA: TGCGCCAGCAGCCAAATCGCGGGACTAGCCCAAGAGACCCAGTACTTC
D: TRBD1; size: -; J: TRBJ1-1; V: TRBV10-3; CDR3: CAISLFPPGQEPLGEAFF; DNA: TGTGCCATCAGCCTCTTCCCACCGGGACAGGAGCCCCTAGGGGAAGCTTTCTTT
D: TRBD2; size: -; J: TRBJ2-7; V: TRBV11-2; CDR3: CASRVAGRRDYEQYF; DNA: TGTGCCAGCAGAGTAGCCGGGAGGAGGGACTACGAGCAGTACTTC
D: -; size: few; J: TRBJ1-5; V: TRBV7-8; CDR3: CASSLVLGGNQPQHF; DNA: TGTGCCAGCAGCTTAGTTTTGGGCGGCAATCAGCCCCAGCATTTT
D: TRBD2; size: -; J: TRBJ2-3; V: TRBV7-2; CDR3: CASSFAGTNTDTQYF; DNA: TGTGCCAGCAGCTTTGCCGGGACTAACACAGATACGCAGTATTTT
D: TRBD2; size: few; J: TRBJ2-5; V: TRBV7-8; CDR3: CASSSRLAGFQETQYF; DNA: TGTGCCAGCAGCTCCCGATTAGCGGGGTTCCAAGAGACCCAGTACTTC
D: -; size: -; J: TRBJ2-5; V: TRBV25-1; CDR3: CASTPRTTQETQYF; DNA: TGTGCCAGCACCCCGAGGACTACCCAAGAGACCCAGTACTTC
D: -; size: -; J: TRBJ1-6; V: TRBV6-6; CDR3: CASSYEWGNNSPLHF; DNA: TGTGCCAGCAGTTACGAATGGGGAAATAATTCACCCCTCCACTTT
D: -; size: -; J: TRBJ2-4; V: TRBV18; CDR3: CASSPPRVNAKNIQYF; DNA: TGTGCCAGCTCACCGCCGCGGGTCAACGCCAAAAACATTCAGTACTTC
D: TRBD2; size: many; J: TRBJ2-5; V: TRBV7-2; CDR3: CASQAGGRGLVQETQYF; DNA: TGTGCCAGCCAAGCGGGGGGGCGGGGTTTGGTCCAAGAGACCCAGTACTTC
D: -; size: -; J: TRBJ2-4; V: TRBV5-4; CDR3: CASSLMGRWRGIQYF; DNA: TGTGCCAGCAGCCTAATGGGCCGATGGAGGGGCATTCAGTACTTC
D: -; size: -; J: TRBJ1-2; V: TRBV2; CDR3: CASSERTYYGYTF; DNA: TGTGCCAGCAGTGAACGGACATACTATGGCTACACCTTC
D: TRBD2; size: -; J: TRBJ2-2; V: TRBV6-6; CDR3: CASSTGLATNTGELFF; DNA: TGTGCCAGCAGTACAGGACTAGCGACGAACACCGGGGAGCTGTTTTTT
D: -; size: once; J: TRBJ2-3; V: TRBV19; CDR3: CASSIVQGDLTDTQYF; DNA: TGTGCCAGTAGTATAGTCCAGGGAGACCTGACAGATACGCAGTATTTT
D: -; size: -; J: TRBJ2-3; V: TRBV27; CDR3: CASSLFTRGAMSTDTQYF; DNA: TGTGCCAGCAGTTTATTTACAAGGGGGGCCATGAGCACAGATACGCAGTATTTT
D: -; size: many; J: TRBJ1-6; V: TRBV7-2; CDR3: CASSTPGFSSPLHF; DNA: TGTGCCAGCAGCACTCCAGGGTTCTCTTCACCCCTCCACTTT
D: TRBD2; size: -; J: TRBJ2-1; V: TRBV11-2; CDR3: CASSLVPQAGGLINEQFF; DNA: TGTGCCAGCAGCTTAGTTCCTCAAGCGGGGGGGCTCATTAATGAGCAGTTCTTC
D: -; size: many; J: TRBJ2-3; V: TRBV7-2; CDR3: CASSPTWWGNTQYF; DNA: TGTGCCAGCAGCCCCACGTGGTGGGGAAATACGCAGTATTTT
D: -; size: -; J: TRBJ1-1; V: TRBV5-1; CDR3: CASTQGTNTEAFF; DNA: TGCGCCAGCACTCAGGGGACAAACACTGAAGCTTTCTTT
D: -; size: few; J: TRBJ2-7; V: TRBV7-2; CDR3: CASSPRSSYEQYF; DNA: TGTGCCAGCAGCCCCCGAAGCTCCTACGAGCAGTACTTC
D: -; size: -; J: TRBJ1-3; V: TRBV19; CDR3: CASSITASGNTIYF; DNA: TGTGCCAGTAGTATCACAGCCTCTGGAAACACCATATATTTT
D: TRBD2; size: few; J: TRBJ2-1; V: TRBV6-4; CDR3: CASASREGFNEQFF; DNA: TGTGCCAGCGCGTCCCGGGAGGGGTTCAATGAGCAGTTCTTC
D: TRBD1; size: many; J: TRBJ2-2; V: TRBV6-1; CDR3: CASSVGQGAGELFF; DNA: TGTGCCAGCAGTGTGGGACAGGGGGCCGGGGAGCTGTTTTTT
D: TRBD2; size: -; J: TRBJ2-2; V: TRBV30; CDR3: CAWRLAGASGELFF; DNA: TGTGCCTGGCGACTAGCGGGTGCCTCCGGGGAGCTGTTTTTT
D: -; size: -; J: TRBJ2-3; V: TRBV7-9; CDR3: CASSLVGNPTDTQYF; DNA: TGTGCCAGCAGCTTAGTCGGAAATCCCACAGATACGCAGTATTTT
D: -; size: -; J: TRBJ2-3; V: TRBV5-4; CDR3: CASSLLEADTQYF; DNA: TGTGCCAGCAGCTTGCTAGAGGCAGATACGCAGTATTTT
D: -; size: -; J: TRBJ2-6; V: TRBV20-1; CDR3: CSARGDSGANVLTF; DNA: TGCAGTGCTAGAGGGGACTCTGGGGCCAACGTCCTGACTTTC
D: TRBD1; size: -; J: TRBJ1-4; V: TRBV5-8; CDR3: CASSFRDRVKKLFF; DNA: TGTGCCAGCAGCTTCCGGGACAGGGTAAAAAAACTGTTTTTT
D: -; size: -; J: TRBJ1-5; V: TRBV7-2; CDR3: CASSPLWGEGNQPQHF; DNA: TGTGCCAGCAGCCCATTGTGGGGAGAGGGCAATCAGCCCCAGCATTTT
D: TRBD2; size: few; J: TRBJ2-3; V: TRBV7-2; CDR3: CASSLEWGLAGGPTDTQYF; DNA: TGTGCCAGCAGCTTAGAGTGGGGACTAGCGGGGGGGCCCACAGATACGCAGTATTTT
D: TRBD1; size: -; J: TRBJ1-1; V: TRBV6-8; CDR3: CASTTGQNTEAFF; DNA: TGTGCCAGTACGACAGGGCAAAACACTGAAGCTTTCTTT
D: TRBD1; size: many; J: TRBJ2-1; V: TRBV4-1; CDR3: CASSPEPTGGIGEQFF; DNA: TGCGCCAGCAGCCCAGAACCGACAGGGGGTATTGGTGAGCAGTTCTTC
D: TRBD1; size: -; J: TRBJ2-2; V: TRBV6-5; CDR3: CASSYSQGVWSTGELFF; DNA: TGTGCCAGCAGTTACTCGCAGGGGGTGTGGAGCACCGGGGAGCTGTTTTTT
D: -; size: -; J: TRBJ2-2; V: TRBV7-9; CDR3: CASSHTDPNTGELFF; DNA: TGTGCCAGCAGCCACACGGACCCGAACACCGGGGAGCTGTTTTTT
D: TRBD1; size: many; J: TRBJ2-1; V: TRBV7-8; CDR3: CASSPLAGTGTNEQFF; DNA: TGTGCCAGCAGTCCTCTGGCCGGGACAGGGACCAATGAGCAGTTCTTC
D: -; size: few; J: TRBJ2-7; V: TRBV4-1; CDR3: CASSQVEGEVDEQYF; DNA: TGCGCCAGCAGCCAAGTAGAAGGGGAGGTGGACGAGCAGTACTTC
D: -; size: -; J: TRBJ2-3; V: TRBV7-6; CDR3: CASSLGPAEDTQYF; DNA: TGTGCCAGCAGCTTAGGTCCGGCTGAAGATACGCAGTATTTT